The subject of this entry is one TCR beta chain. This sample is drawn from a study of blood T cell repertoires in COVID-19. About the study: Spain, Italy and the United States supplied samples that represented acute and convalescent COVID-19. Sources were T cells, B-cell-depleted T cells, or PBMCs; the material itself was cDNA or gDNA.

Original methodology: Reference gene primer amplification gave estimated nucleated cell counts. TCRdb keeps only in-frame clones here, not all; method: immunoSEQ multiplex PCR. V and J calls plus clone size are reproduced from that table; the DNA served to infer D and trimming. The sample holds over 200,000 clones, roughly 80% seen once. With 5 bases removed from V and 4 bases from J, the gap between germline ends came to 15 bases. Germline values: CDR1 SGDLS, CDR2 YYNGEE. CDR3 length equals 15 residues. The chain recombines TRBV9 with TRBJ2-2, with TRBD2 as a possible D gene (5 bases). The TCR comes from a human donor in a cohort sampled during active COVID-19. Sequencing was performed on peripheral blood. The CDR3 coding sequence is TGTGCCAGCAGTAAGGGCGGTGGAGGCACCGGGGAGCTGTTTTTT. Its translation: CASSKGGGGTGELFF.